These 16 T cell receptor beta chains were all obtained from the same sample, sequenced in a study of tumor-infiltrating lymphocytes in primary liver carcinoma. Total RNA amounting to 500 ng was the source from which TCR beta cDNA was made with a constant-region primer. Slightly modified ARM-PCR with three nested multiplex PCR rounds yielded TCR beta libraries. PCR rounds one and two used TRBV1-TRBV30 forward primers with a C-beta reverse primer for roughly 9 cycles each. TCRdb re-analysed the multiplex PCR reads in MiXCR, keeping a single row per CDR3 protein. The sample carries roughly 180,000 distinct CDR3 sequences, roughly 60% recorded once. Out of unsorted whole blood came the blood RNA, and germline DNA was extracted as well. Sequences were obtained from peripheral blood. The receptors shown here come from a man aged 35 to 55 with primary liver carcinoma and hepatitis B virus infection.

The chain recombines TRBV19 with TRBJ2-3; TRBD1 agrees at 8 bases. The CDR3 has 16 residues. In germline, CDR1 is LNHDA, CDR2 SQIVND (reference sequence). The V and J ends lost 3 bases and 0 bases, in that order; junction bases with no gene match: 5. The DNA for the CDR3 is TGTGCCAGTAGTATTGGGACAGGTTCTAGCACAGATACGCAGTATTTT. This translates into CASSIGTGSSTDTQYF.

This clonotype was detected a few times. The V call is TRBV29-1, the J call TRBJ2-5; TRBD2 matches at 9 bases. V shed 7 bases, J shed 2 bases, and the junction held 8 bases outside the gene matches. In germline, CDR1 is SQVTM, CDR2 ANQGSEA. CDR3 length: 14 residues. In DNA form, the CDR3 reads TGCAGCGCCCCTAGCGGGAACAAACAAGAGACCCAGTACTTC. Its translation: CSAPSGNKQETQYF.

Note on this clonotype: A junction end diverges from the germline sequence, so it may reflect a read error. The chain joins TRBV11-3 to TRBJ1-3; D is possibly TRBD1 (5 bases). Germline assignment: CDR1 SGHNT and CDR2 YENEEA. CDR3 length equals 16 residues. DNA of the CDR3: TGTGCCAGCACCCTCCGGTGGGGCTACTCTGGAAACACCATACATTTT. This codes for CASTLRWGYSGNTIHF. Full variable domain (outside the CDR3, taken from reference TRBV11-3 and TRBJ1-3): EAGVVQSPRYKIIEKKQPVAFWCNPISGHNTLYWYLQNLGQGPELLIRYENEEAVDDSQLPKDRFSAERLKGVDSTLKIQPAELGDSAVYLCASTLRWGYSGNTIHFGEGSWLTVV.

Only a few counts were recorded for this clonotype. The V call is TRBV5-5, the J call TRBJ2-1, with 14 bases identical to TRBD2. This CDR3 region has 19 residues. The V and J ends lost 3 bases and 9 bases, in that order; junction bases with no gene match: 17. Per germline, CDR1 SGHKS and CDR2 YYEKEE (reference sequence). The CDR3 protein is CASSSTPGLAGVRGAEQFF. The CDR3, as DNA: TGTGCCAGCAGCTCGACCCCGGGACTAGCGGGAGTAAGAGGAGCTGAGCAGTTCTTC.

V is TRBV12-3 or TRBV12-4 and J is TRBJ1-4; D is unresolved. Trimming shortened V by 7 bases and J by 5 bases, and 20 bases separated the two germline ends. The CDR3 runs to 16 residues. The CDR3 here is CASTPLVLIRNEKLFF. In nucleotides, the CDR3 is TGTGCCAGCACTCCACTCGTTCTAATAAGGAATGAAAAACTGTTTTTT.

The J gene is TRBJ2-7, the V gene TRBV11-3, with TRBD2 matching over 8 bases. This CDR3 has 14 residues. Germline V gives CDR1 SGHNT, CDR2 YENEEA. V shed 5 bases and J 3 bases; nucleotides not matched to a gene: 6. As DNA, the CDR3 is TGTGCCAGCAGCATTGGCGGGAGGAACTACGAGCAGTACTTC. Amino acids: CASSIGGRNYEQYF. The complete variable domain, with remaining parts taken from reference TRBV11-3 and TRBJ2-7, reads EAGVVQSPRYKIIEKKQPVAFWCNPISGHNTLYWYLQNLGQGPELLIRYENEEAVDDSQLPKDRFSAERLKGVDSTLKIQPAELGDSAVYLCASSIGGRNYEQYFGPGTRLTVT.

V is TRBV13 and J is TRBJ1-1; D possibly corresponds to TRBD1 (5 bases). The CDR3 is 16 residues long. With 7 bases removed from V and 6 bases from J, the gap between germline ends came to 24 bases. CDR1 PRHDT and CDR2 FYEKMQ come from the germline V gene (reference sequence). The CDR3 bases are TGTGCCAGCAACTGGCGGGACGCAGGTATCGCCTCTGAAGCTTTCTTT. It codes for CASNWRDAGIASEAFF.

Turning to this clonotype: The CDR3 ends on some other residue instead of the conserved phenylalanine or tryptophan, so this is likely a read error. The J gene is TRBJ1-5, the V gene TRBV4-2; a possible D gene is TRBD1 (5 bases). Looked up from germline, CDR1 is LGHNA and CDR2 is YNFKEQ. The CDR3 sequence is 13 residues long. Trimming cost V 1 base and J 7 bases, with 8 bases left between them. The CDR3 spells CASSQGWGQPQHL. The CDR3, as DNA: TGTGCCAGCAGCCAAGGATGGGGCCAGCCCCAGCATTTA.

This chain connects TRBV5-1 to TRBJ2-1, with D possibly TRBD2 on 6 matching bases. This CDR3 has 15 residues. The V end was cut by 4 bases, the J end by 11 bases, with 22 bases between. CDR1 SGHRS and CDR2 YFSETQ come from the germline V gene. This CDR3 is CASSHEWVGEDKQFF. The CDR3 bases are TGCGCCAGCAGCCATGAGTGGGTTGGGGAGGATAAGCAGTTCTTC.

To note about this clonotype: Germline is not matched at one junction end, which may reflect a read error. The J gene is TRBJ2-3, the V gene TRBV14; the D gene is possibly TRBD1 (6 bases). Germline V gives CDR1 SGHDN, CDR2 FVKESK. This CDR3 spans 17 amino acids. In DNA form, the CDR3 reads TGTGCCAGCAGCCCAGATGTAGGGGGAGTGAGTACAGATGCGCAGTGTTTT. It is translated as CASSPDVGGVSTDAQCF.

Concerning this clonotype: The junction and the germline gene differ at one end; a read error may be behind it. The rearrangement links TRBV10-3 to TRBJ2-7, with D unclear. Looked up from germline, CDR1 is ENHRY and CDR2 is SYGVKD. This CDR3 is built from 14 residues. In nucleotides, the CDR3 is TGTGCCACCAGTGAGTCGATCGGCGCCCACGAGCAGTACTTC. This gives the protein CATSESIGAHEQYF.

The J gene is TRBJ2-1, the V gene TRBV29-1; 7 nucleotides agree with TRBD1. The CDR3 consists of 14 residues. Germline CDR1 is SQVTM and CDR2 is ANQGSEA. CDR3 DNA: TGCAGAGGCACCCTCCCGACAGGGCTCAATGAGCAGTTCTTC. It specifies CRGTLPTGLNEQFF.

This clonotype was counted only a few times. The chain recombines TRBV5-4 with TRBJ1-5; the match to TRBD1 covers 7 bases. The length of the CDR3 is 13 residues. Germline-derived CDR1 and CDR2 are SGHNT and YYREEE (reference sequence). Germline trimming cut 3 bases from V and 5 bases from J; bases unmatched to any gene: 2. CDR3 sequence: CASSSGGDQPQHF. Here the CDR3 DNA reads TGTGCCAGCAGCTCAGGGGGTGATCAGCCCCAGCATTTT. The full variable domain, in which reference TRBV5-4 and TRBJ1-5 provide the parts outside the CDR3, is ETGVTQSPTHLIKTRGQQVTLRCSSQSGHNTVSWYQQALGQGPQFIFQYYREEENGRGNFPPRFSGLQFPNYSSELNVNALELDDSALYLCASSSGGDQPQHFGDGTRLSIL.

Regarding this clonotype: Since a much larger clone is just one base distant, this may be a read error. The genes are TRBV29-1 and TRBJ2-7; no clear D. Germline CDR1 and CDR2: SQVTM and ANQGSEA. The CDR3 consists of 11 residues. CDR3 in amino acids: CSVVVSYGQYF. The CDR3 nucleotides read TGCAGCGTTGTAGTTTCCTACGGGCAGTACTTC.

As to this clonotype: Given a much more abundant clone one base away, this may be a read error. The chain carries TRBV11-2 and TRBJ1-1; tentatively, D is TRBD1 (6 bases). The CDR3 is made up of 15 amino acids. Germline V gene data show CDR1 as SGHAT and CDR2 as FQNNGV. The CDR3 is CASSFGQIMNTEALF. CDR3 DNA: TGTGCCAGCAGCTTCGGACAGATCATGAACACTGAAGCTCTCTTT.

Comment on this clonotype: Without the conserved terminal phenylalanine or tryptophan, this CDR3 likely stems from a read error. The rearrangement uses TRBV11-2 and TRBJ1-2; D possibly corresponds to TRBD1 (5 bases). Trimming left V 6 bases short and J 7 bases short, with 9 bases between. The CDR3 contains 11 residues. The V gene's germline CDR1 is SGHAT and CDR2 FQNNGV. CDR3 nucleotide sequence: TGTGCCAGCAGGTCAGGGTGTGGCTACACCATC. Amino acid sequence: CASRSGCGYTI.